Listed below are T cell receptor beta chains from one sample, sequenced in a study of blood T cell repertoires in COVID-19. Clones were sequenced by immunoSEQ multiplex PCR, and TCRdb holds only the in-frame ones, with some missing. This sample has about 260,000 clones, with around 90% found just once. Sequencing was performed on peripheral blood. The receptors derive from a man between 60 and 75 years old who had recovered from COVID-19. The CDR3 runs from the conserved cysteine through the conserved F or W. Fields, in order: V gene, clone size, J gene, CDR3 protein. A clone size is listed for some rows: how often the clone was seen (once, few, many), or a class if it is expanded.

V: TRBV27
size: -
J: TRBJ1-2
CDR3: CASRRTPGANLSGYTF

V: TRBV11-2
size: once
J: TRBJ2-7
CDR3: CASSGLAGYSYEQYF

V: TRBV7-2
size: once
J: TRBJ2-3
CDR3: CVSSLYALRDKAQYF

V: TRBV2
size: few
J: TRBJ2-7
CDR3: CASRFQTSGSYEQYF

V: TRBV9
size: -
J: TRBJ1-4
CDR3: CASSVGSQGVGEKLFF

V: TRBV7-6
size: -
J: TRBJ2-5
CDR3: CASSLRRGGRETQYF

V: TRBV25-1
size: -
J: TRBJ1-3
CDR3: CASTPPTHRAGRNTIYF

V: TRBV3-1/TRBV3-2
size: -
J: TRBJ2-7
CDR3: CASSQGRCGQGADEQYF

V: TRBV19
size: -
J: TRBJ2-2
CDR3: CASSQGSYTGELFF

V: TRBV12-3/TRBV12-4
size: -
J: TRBJ2-1
CDR3: CASSRTSGGGQFF

V: TRBV7-2
size: -
J: TRBJ2-2
CDR3: CASRTDRVAAGELFF

V: TRBV6-5
size: -
J: TRBJ1-2
CDR3: CASSYLYRGSYTF

V: TRBV7-2
size: -
J: TRBJ2-2
CDR3: CASSFYGSGVGGELFF

V: TRBV19
size: -
J: TRBJ1-2
CDR3: CASSMPSGLSYGYTF

V: TRBV10-1
size: -
J: TRBJ2-4
CDR3: CASSAGGQENIQYF

V: TRBV2
size: once
J: TRBJ1-1
CDR3: CASRKTGEGNTEAFF

V: TRBV27
size: -
J: TRBJ1-2
CDR3: CASSLNRGTYGYTF

V: TRBV19
size: -
J: TRBJ2-7
CDR3: CASSIRPSYHEQYF

V: TRBV21-1
size: once
J: TRBJ2-3
CDR3: CASSRRDYLRGVTDTQYF

V: TRBV12-3/TRBV12-4
size: -
J: TRBJ2-7
CDR3: CASSLTRGEQYF

V: TRBV18
size: -
J: TRBJ1-1
CDR3: CASSPRGPGVNTEAFF

V: TRBV9
size: -
J: TRBJ2-1
CDR3: CASSVVGGTSGYNEQFF

V: TRBV12-5
size: -
J: TRBJ2-3
CDR3: CASGPTSGGVGTDTQYF

V: TRBV9
size: -
J: TRBJ1-4
CDR3: CASSHPGDAKLFF

V: TRBV6-5
size: -
J: TRBJ1-2
CDR3: CASRSGGYGYTF

V: TRBV3-1/TRBV3-2
size: -
J: TRBJ2-1
CDR3: CASSPHGQAVYNEQFF